The rows below give T cell receptor beta chains drawn from one sample of a study of identical twins. In TCRdb, the 5' RACE reads were re-called with MiXCR into one record per CDR3 protein. The sample shows more than 400,000 distinct CDR3 sequences, roughly 15% of them seen only once. These data were also reused for a study on yellow fever vaccine responses in identical twins.

The material sequenced was CD4+ T cells sorted from blood. These TCRs come from a woman between 18 and 29 years old in good health. Both conserved end residues are part of each CDR3. Each record gives: clone size, D gene, J gene, V gene, CDR3 protein, CDR3 DNA. A D gene is named only where the DNA matches it firmly. Expanded clones are given a class, and other clones once, few, many or no size at all.

clone size: NA; D gene: TRBD2; J gene: TRBJ2-1; V gene: TRBV7-2; CDR3 protein: CASGLAGTPYNEQFF; CDR3 DNA: TGTGCCAGCGGACTAGCGGGGACTCCCTACAATGAGCAGTTCTTC
clone size: NA; D gene: NA; J gene: TRBJ2-7; V gene: TRBV5-1; CDR3 protein: CASISRVNHEQYF; CDR3 DNA: TGCGCCAGCATAAGCAGGGTTAACCACGAGCAGTACTTC
clone size: few; D gene: NA; J gene: TRBJ1-5; V gene: TRBV10-3; CDR3 protein: CAIRKDGPNQPQHF; CDR3 DNA: TGTGCCATCAGGAAAGACGGACCTAATCAGCCCCAGCATTTT
clone size: few; D gene: NA; J gene: TRBJ2-4; V gene: TRBV28; CDR3 protein: CASLGGPTLFQYF; CDR3 DNA: TGTGCCAGCTTGGGGGGCCCCACCCTATTTCAGTACTTC
clone size: few; D gene: NA; J gene: TRBJ2-1; V gene: TRBV5-1; CDR3 protein: CASSPFSGGSYNEQFF; CDR3 DNA: TGCGCCAGCAGCCCATTTAGCGGAGGCTCCTACAATGAGCAGTTCTTC
clone size: few; D gene: NA; J gene: TRBJ1-1; V gene: TRBV12-3/TRBV12-4; CDR3 protein: CASSLRRANTEAFF; CDR3 DNA: TGTGCCAGCAGTTTACGCAGGGCGAACACTGAAGCTTTCTTT
clone size: NA; D gene: TRBD1; J gene: TRBJ2-7; V gene: TRBV12-3/TRBV12-4; CDR3 protein: CASRARQGVAYEQYF; CDR3 DNA: TGTGCCAGCAGAGCTAGACAGGGAGTAGCCTACGAGCAGTACTTC
clone size: NA; D gene: TRBD2; J gene: TRBJ2-3; V gene: TRBV12-3/TRBV12-4; CDR3 protein: CASSPGLAGEATQYF; CDR3 DNA: TGTGCCAGCAGCCCTGGACTAGCGGGAGAGGCTACGCAGTATTTT
clone size: few; D gene: NA; J gene: TRBJ2-5; V gene: TRBV2; CDR3 protein: CASSEVQETQYF; CDR3 DNA: TGTGCCAGCAGTGAAGTACAAGAGACCCAGTACTTC
clone size: NA; D gene: TRBD1; J gene: TRBJ2-3; V gene: TRBV27; CDR3 protein: CASSYRGLGTDTQYF; CDR3 DNA: TGTGCCAGCAGTTACAGGGGGCTCGGCACAGATACGCAGTATTTT
clone size: NA; D gene: NA; J gene: TRBJ1-1; V gene: TRBV12-3/TRBV12-4; CDR3 protein: CATLRAEAFF; CDR3 DNA: TGTGCCACGCTGCGGGCTGAAGCTTTCTTT
clone size: few; D gene: NA; J gene: TRBJ2-1; V gene: TRBV27; CDR3 protein: CASSFRQTYNEQFF; CDR3 DNA: TGTGCCAGCAGTTTCCGACAGACCTACAATGAGCAGTTCTTC